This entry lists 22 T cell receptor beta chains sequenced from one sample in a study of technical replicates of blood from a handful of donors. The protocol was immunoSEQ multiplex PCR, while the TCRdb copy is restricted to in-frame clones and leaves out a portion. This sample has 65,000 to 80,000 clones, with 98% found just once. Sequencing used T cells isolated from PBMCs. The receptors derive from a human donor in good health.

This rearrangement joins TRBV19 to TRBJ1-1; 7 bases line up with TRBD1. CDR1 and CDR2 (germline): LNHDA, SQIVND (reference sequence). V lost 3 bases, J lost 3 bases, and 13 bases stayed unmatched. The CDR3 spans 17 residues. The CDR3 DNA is TGTGCCAGTAGTATCATAAAGACAGGGCCCCTTCACACTGAAGCTTTCTTT. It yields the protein CASSIIKTGPLHTEAFF.

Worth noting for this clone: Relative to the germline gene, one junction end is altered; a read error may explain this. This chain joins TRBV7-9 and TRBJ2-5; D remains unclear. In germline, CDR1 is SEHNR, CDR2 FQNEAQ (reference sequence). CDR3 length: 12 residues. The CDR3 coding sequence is TGTGCCAGCAGCTTTGGCCCCGCCGTGGGCAACTTC. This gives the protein CASSFGPAVGNF.

The CDR3 region has the DNA TGCGCCAGTCCTACCCCCGTTAGCAATCAGCCCCAGCATTTT. It encodes CASPTPVSNQPQHF. The chain has TRBV23-1 and TRBJ1-5; D call uncertain. TRBV23-1 is an open reading frame whose function is uncertain. Trimming removed 9 bases at V and 0 bases at J, with 12 bases between. There are 14 residues in the CDR3.

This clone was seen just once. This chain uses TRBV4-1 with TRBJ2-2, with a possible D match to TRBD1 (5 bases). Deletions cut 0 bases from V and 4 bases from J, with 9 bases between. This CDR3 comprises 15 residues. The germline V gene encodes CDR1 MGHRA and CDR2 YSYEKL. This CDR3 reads CASSQEPGLTGELFF. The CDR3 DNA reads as TGCGCCAGCAGCCAAGAACCAGGGCTCACCGGGGAGCTGTTTTTT.

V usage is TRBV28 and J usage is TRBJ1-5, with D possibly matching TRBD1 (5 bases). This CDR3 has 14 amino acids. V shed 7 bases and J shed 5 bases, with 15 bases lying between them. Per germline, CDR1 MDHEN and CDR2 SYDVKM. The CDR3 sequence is CASITGNRDQPQHF. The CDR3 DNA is TGTGCCAGCATCACAGGTAATCGAGATCAGCCCCAGCATTTT.

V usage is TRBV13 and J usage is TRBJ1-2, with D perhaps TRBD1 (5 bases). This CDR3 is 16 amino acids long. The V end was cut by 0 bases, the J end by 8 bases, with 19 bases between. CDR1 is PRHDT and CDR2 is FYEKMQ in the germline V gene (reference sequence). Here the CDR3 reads CASSLGGQGFVYGYTF. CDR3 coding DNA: TGTGCCAGCAGCTTAGGAGGGCAGGGCTTTGTCTACGGCTACACCTTC.

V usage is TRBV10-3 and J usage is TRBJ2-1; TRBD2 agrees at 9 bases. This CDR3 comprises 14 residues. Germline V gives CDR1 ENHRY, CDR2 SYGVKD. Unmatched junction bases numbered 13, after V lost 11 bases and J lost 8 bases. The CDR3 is CAVAPGLAPDEQFF. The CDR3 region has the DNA TGTGCCGTCGCCCCGGGACTAGCACCCGATGAGCAGTTCTTC.

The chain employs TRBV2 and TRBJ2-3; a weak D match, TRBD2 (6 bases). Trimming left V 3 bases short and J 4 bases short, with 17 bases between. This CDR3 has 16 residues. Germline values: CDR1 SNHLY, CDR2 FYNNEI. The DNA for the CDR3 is TGTGCCAGCAGTGATTGGGGGGTAGTTATGTCAGATACGCAGTATTTT. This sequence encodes CASSDWGVVMSDTQYF.

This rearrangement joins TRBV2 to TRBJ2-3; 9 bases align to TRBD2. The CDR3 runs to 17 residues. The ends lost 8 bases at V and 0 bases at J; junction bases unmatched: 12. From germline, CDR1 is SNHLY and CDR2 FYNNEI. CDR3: CASRLGTSSFSTDTQYF. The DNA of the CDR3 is TGTGCCAGCCGCCTGGGGACTAGCAGCTTCAGCACAGATACGCAGTATTTT.

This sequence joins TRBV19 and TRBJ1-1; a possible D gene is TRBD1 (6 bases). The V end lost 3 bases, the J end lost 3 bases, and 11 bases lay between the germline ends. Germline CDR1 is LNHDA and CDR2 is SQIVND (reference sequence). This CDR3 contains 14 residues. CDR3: CASSIGGGHTEAFF. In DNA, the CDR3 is TGTGCCAGTAGTATTGGCGGGGGGCACACTGAAGCTTTCTTT.

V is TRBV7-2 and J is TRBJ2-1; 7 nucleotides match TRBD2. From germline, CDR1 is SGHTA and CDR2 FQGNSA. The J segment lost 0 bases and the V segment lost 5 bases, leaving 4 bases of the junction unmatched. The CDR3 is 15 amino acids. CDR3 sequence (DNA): TGTGCCAGCAGCATTACTAGCGACTCCTACAATGAGCAGTTCTTC. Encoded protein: CASSITSDSYNEQFF.

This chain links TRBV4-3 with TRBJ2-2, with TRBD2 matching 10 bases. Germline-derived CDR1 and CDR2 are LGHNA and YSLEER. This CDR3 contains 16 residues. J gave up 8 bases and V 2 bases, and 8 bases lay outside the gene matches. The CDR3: CASSQQLAGAGGELFF. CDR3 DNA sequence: TGCGCCAGCAGCCAACAGCTAGCGGGAGCGGGAGGGGAGCTGTTTTTT.

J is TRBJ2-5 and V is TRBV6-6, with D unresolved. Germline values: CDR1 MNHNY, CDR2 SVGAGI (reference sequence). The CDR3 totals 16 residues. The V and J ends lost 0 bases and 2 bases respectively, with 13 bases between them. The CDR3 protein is CASSYSRTPFQETQYF. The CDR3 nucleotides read TGTGCCAGCAGTTACTCGCGAACTCCATTTCAAGAGACCCAGTACTTC.

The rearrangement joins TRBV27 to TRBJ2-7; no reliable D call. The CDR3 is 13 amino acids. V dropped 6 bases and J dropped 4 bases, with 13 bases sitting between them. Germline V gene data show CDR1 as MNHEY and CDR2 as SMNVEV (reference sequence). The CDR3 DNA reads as TGTGCCAGCAGGCCCTCCCCACTATACGAGCAGTACTTC. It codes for CASRPSPLYEQYF.

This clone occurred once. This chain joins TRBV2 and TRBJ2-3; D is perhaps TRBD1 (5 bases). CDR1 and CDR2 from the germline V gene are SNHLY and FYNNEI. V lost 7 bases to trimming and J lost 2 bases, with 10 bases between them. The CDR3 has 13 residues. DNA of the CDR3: TGTGCCAGCACGTCAGGGTACACAGATACGCAGTATTTT. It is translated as CASTSGYTDTQYF.

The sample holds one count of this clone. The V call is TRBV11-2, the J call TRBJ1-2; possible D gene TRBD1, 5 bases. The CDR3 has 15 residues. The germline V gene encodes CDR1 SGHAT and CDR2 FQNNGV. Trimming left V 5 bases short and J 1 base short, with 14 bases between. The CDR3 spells CASSPIGQGNYGYTF. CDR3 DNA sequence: TGTGCCAGCAGCCCTATAGGGCAGGGTAACTATGGCTACACCTTC.

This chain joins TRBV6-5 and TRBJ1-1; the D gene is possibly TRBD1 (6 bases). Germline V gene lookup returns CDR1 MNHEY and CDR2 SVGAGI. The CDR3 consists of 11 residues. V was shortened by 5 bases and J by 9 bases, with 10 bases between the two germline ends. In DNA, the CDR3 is TGTGCCAGCAGTCGACAGGACCAAGCTTTCTTT. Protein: CASSRQDQAFF.

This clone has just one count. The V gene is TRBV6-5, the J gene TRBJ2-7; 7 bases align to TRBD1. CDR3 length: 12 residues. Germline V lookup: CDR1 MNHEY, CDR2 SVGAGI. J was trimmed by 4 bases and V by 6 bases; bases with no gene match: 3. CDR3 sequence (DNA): TGTGCCAGCAGATCGACAGGGTACGAGCAGTACTTC. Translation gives CASRSTGYEQYF.

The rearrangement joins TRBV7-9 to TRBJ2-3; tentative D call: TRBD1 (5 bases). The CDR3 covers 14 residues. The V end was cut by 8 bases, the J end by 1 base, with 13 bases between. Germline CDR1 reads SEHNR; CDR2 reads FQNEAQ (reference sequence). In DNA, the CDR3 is TGTGCCAGCGATTGGGGCCTTGGCACAGATACGCAGTATTTT. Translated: CASDWGLGTDTQYF.

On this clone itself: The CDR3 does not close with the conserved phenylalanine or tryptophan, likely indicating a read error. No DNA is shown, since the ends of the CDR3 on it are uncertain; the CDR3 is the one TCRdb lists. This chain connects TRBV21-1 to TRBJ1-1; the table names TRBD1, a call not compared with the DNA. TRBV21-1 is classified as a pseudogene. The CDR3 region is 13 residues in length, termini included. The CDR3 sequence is CASSKVGKPPRGL.

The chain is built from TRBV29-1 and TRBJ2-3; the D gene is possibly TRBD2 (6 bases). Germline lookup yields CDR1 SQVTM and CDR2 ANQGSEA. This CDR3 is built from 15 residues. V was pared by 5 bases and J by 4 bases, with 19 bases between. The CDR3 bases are TGCAGCGTTCGTATGTGGGAGGCATTACCAGATACGCAGTATTTT. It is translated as CSVRMWEALPDTQYF.

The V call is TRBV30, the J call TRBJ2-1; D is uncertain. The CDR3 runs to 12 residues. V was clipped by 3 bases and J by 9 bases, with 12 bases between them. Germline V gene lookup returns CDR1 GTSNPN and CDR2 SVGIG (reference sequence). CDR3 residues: CAWSPRPGEQFF. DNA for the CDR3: TGTGCCTGGAGCCCCCGACCAGGTGAGCAGTTCTTC.